These 11 T cell receptor beta chains came from one sample sequenced in a study of response to subunit inactivated influenza vaccine. TCRdb fed the RT-PCR reads into MiXCR, producing one record per CDR3 protein. Among under 850,000 distinct CDR3 sequences listed, less than 20% were seen once. The material sequenced was PBMCs from blood, taken roughly 5 days after vaccination. Every receptor here comes from a man aged 50 or older who received an inactivated influenza vaccine.

This chain uses TRBV3-1 with TRBJ1-5; D call uncertain. This CDR3 comprises 14 residues. The germline V gene encodes CDR1 LGHDT and CDR2 YNNKEL (reference sequence). Trimming pared 1 base from V and 3 bases from J, leaving 7 bases between. CDR3 bases: TGTGCCAGCAGCCAAGCACTGATCAATCAGCCCCAGCATTTT. Protein product: CASSQALINQPQHF.

A note on this clonotype: A single base separates this from a much larger clone, so it may be a read error. The chain employs TRBV7-2 and TRBJ2-2; D is unresolved. V was cut by 8 bases and J by 5 bases, with 15 bases left in between. There are 14 residues in the CDR3. Germline CDR1 and CDR2: SGHTA and FQGNSA. The CDR3 sequence: CASCHGRVTGELFF. In DNA, the CDR3 is TGTGCCAGCTGTCACGGACGAGTAACCGGGGAGCTGTTTTTT.

The chain uses TRBV20-1 and TRBJ1-1; 7 bases align to TRBD1. The V segment lost 5 bases and the J segment 8 bases; nucleotides outside the gene matches: 8. CDR3 length: 12 residues. CDR1 and CDR2 from the germline V gene are DFQATT and SNEGSKA (reference sequence). CDR3 loop: CSASDVGQEAFF. The CDR3 DNA is TGCAGTGCTTCAGACGTGGGACAGGAAGCTTTCTTT.

This clonotype has a handful of counts. The chain links TRBV6-2 or TRBV6-3 to TRBJ2-2; perhaps TRBD1 as D (5 bases). This CDR3 comprises 14 residues. V shed 5 bases and J shed 0 bases, with 7 bases lying between them. The germline CDR1 and CDR2 sequences are MNHEY and SVGEGT. The CDR3 DNA reads TGTGCCAGCAGTGACAGACCGAACACCGGGGAGCTGTTTTTT. Translated, it gives CASSDRPNTGELFF.

This clonotype has just a few counts. The chain is built from TRBV20-1 and TRBJ1-1; D gene ambiguous. V lost 6 bases and J 10 bases, leaving 24 bases between the germline ends. This CDR3 has 14 amino acids. Germline V gene lookup returns CDR1 DFQATT and CDR2 SNEGSKA (reference sequence). CDR3: CSAPGRQIGSGAFF. CDR3 bases: TGCAGTGCCCCTGGGAGGCAGATTGGCTCAGGAGCTTTCTTT.

This clonotype was seen a few times. Because the CDR3 is missing its conserved closing phenylalanine or tryptophan, this is likely a read error. The chain joins TRBV5-1 to TRBJ2-7, with 7 bases matching TRBD2. Unmatched junction bases numbered 7, after V lost 4 bases and J lost 0 bases. CDR3 size: 15 residues. Germline-derived CDR1 and CDR2 are SGHRS and YFSETQ. The CDR3 is CASSLNPSGSYEQYL. The DNA for the CDR3 is TGCGCCAGCAGCCTTAACCCTAGCGGCTCCTACGAGCAGTACCTC.

The V gene is TRBV4-1, the J gene TRBJ2-7; D is possibly TRBD1 (5 bases). Germline CDR1 is MGHRA and CDR2 is YSYEKL. The V gene lost 1 base and the J gene lost 7 bases, with 11 bases spanning the gap. The CDR3 has 13 amino acids. The CDR3 sequence: CASSQVQVEEQYF. As DNA, the CDR3 is TGCGCCAGCAGCCAAGTACAGGTGGAGGAGCAGTACTTC.

The table lists this clonotype with many counts. The chain combines TRBV27 with TRBJ2-3; D is undetermined. CDR1 is MNHEY, CDR2 SMNVEV, per germline (reference sequence). The CDR3 sequence is 13 residues long. V lost 6 bases and J 6 bases, leaving 13 bases between the germline ends. The CDR3 DNA follows: TGTGCCAGCAGCAATACCAGATATGATACGCAGTATTTT. Translated, it gives CASSNTRYDTQYF.

This clonotype appeared a few times. This chain links TRBV27 with TRBJ1-2; D might be TRBD1 (6 bases). This CDR3 region has 14 residues. Germline CDR1 is MNHEY and CDR2 is SMNVEV (reference sequence). The V and J ends lost 5 bases and 4 bases respectively, with 14 bases between them. The CDR3 nucleotides read TGTGCCAGCAGTCGACAGGAAGACCCCTATGGCTACACCTTC. Residues: CASSRQEDPYGYTF.

This clonotype was counted a few times. The chain links TRBV19 to TRBJ2-7; D remains ambiguous. The germline CDR1 and CDR2 sequences are LNHDA and SQIVND (reference sequence). V was pared by 2 bases and J by 5 bases, with 13 bases between. This CDR3 contains 14 residues. DNA of the CDR3: TGTGCCAGTAGTATATGGGGTCAGCTGAACGAGCAGTACTTC. It specifies CASSIWGQLNEQYF.

Only a few counts were recorded for this clonotype. The chain recombines TRBV10-3 with TRBJ2-7; D gene uncertain. Trimming took 6 bases from V and 7 from J, leaving 10 bases between them. This CDR3 region has 11 residues. Per germline, CDR1 ENHRY and CDR2 SYGVKD. Here the CDR3 reads CAISTTEEQYF. The CDR3 bases are TGTGCCATCAGCACGACTGAGGAGCAGTACTTC.